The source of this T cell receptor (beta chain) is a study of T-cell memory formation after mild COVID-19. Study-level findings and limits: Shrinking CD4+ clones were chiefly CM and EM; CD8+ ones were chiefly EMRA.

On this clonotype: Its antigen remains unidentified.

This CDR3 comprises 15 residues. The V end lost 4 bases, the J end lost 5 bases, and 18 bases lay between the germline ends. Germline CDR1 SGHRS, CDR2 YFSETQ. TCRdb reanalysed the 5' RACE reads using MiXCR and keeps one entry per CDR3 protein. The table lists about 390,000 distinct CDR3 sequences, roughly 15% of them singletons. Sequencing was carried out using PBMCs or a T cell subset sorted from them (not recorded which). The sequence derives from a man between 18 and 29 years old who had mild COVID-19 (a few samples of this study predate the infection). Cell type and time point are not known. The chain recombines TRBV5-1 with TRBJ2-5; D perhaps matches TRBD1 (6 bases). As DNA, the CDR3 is TGCGCCAGCAGCCCCCCTCTAGCAGGGGTCGAGACCCAGTACTTC. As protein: CASSPPLAGVETQYF.